Described below is a single T cell receptor beta chain sequence and its context. What it binds is unknown. These data come from a study of cytomegalovirus exposure and HLA in healthy donors. General study results and limits: An analysis that came later showed most CMV-associated TCR beta chains appearing HLA-restricted. Generally TCR sequences proved uncommon, though certain public TCRs appeared in numerous donors. The only immune exposure information that was available was CMV serostatus.

PCR involved 60 Vbeta and 13 Jbeta primers. The method was immunoSEQ multiplex PCR; TCRdb's version includes in-frame clones alone and lacks a portion of them. The data hold 240,000 or so clones, with over 70% observed a single time. The clonotype comes from a woman aged 55-69 years in good health and CMV-seropositive. The sample was PBMCs.

CDR3 sequence reads: CASSRQFRLAGAYEQYF. The CDR3 DNA reads as TGTGCCAGCAGCCGACAATTTAGACTAGCGGGAGCCTACGAGCAGTACTTC. The chain links TRBV28 to TRBJ2-7, with 12 bases fitting TRBD2. The CDR3 contains 17 residues. Losses at the gene ends were 6 bases for V and 2 bases for J; bases not matched to a gene: 11. Germline-derived CDR1 and CDR2 are MDHEN and SYDVKM.